This passage covers 16 T cell receptor beta chains from one sample sequenced in a study of cytomegalovirus exposure and HLA in healthy donors. A multiplex PCR was run with 60 Vbeta primers and 13 Jbeta primers. Clones were read by immunoSEQ multiplex PCR, and TCRdb kept only the in-frame ones, dropping some. The repertoire holds some 100,000 clones, around 76% seen once, with 4% in the top ten. Sequencing was performed on PBMCs. The receptors were gathered from a woman aged 45-60 years in good health and CMV-seropositive.

The chain joins TRBV9 to TRBJ2-3, with 13 bases identical to TRBD2. Germline V lookup: CDR1 SGDLS, CDR2 YYNGEE. Unmatched junction bases numbered 7, after V lost 5 bases and J lost 7 bases. CDR3 length: 15 amino acids. In nucleotides, the CDR3 is TGTGCCAGCAGTCCTAGACTAGCGGGGGGTAATACGCAGTATTTT. This gives the protein CASSPRLAGGNTQYF.

The V gene is TRBV7-6, the J gene TRBJ2-1; tentatively, D is TRBD1 (5 bases). Trimming shortened V by 1 base and J by 6 bases, and 25 bases separated the two germline ends. The CDR3 contains 19 residues. In germline, CDR1 is SGHVS, CDR2 FNYEAQ. The CDR3 spells CASSLERRYKGQNPNEQFF. The CDR3, as DNA: TGTGCCAGCAGCTTAGAGAGGCGGTACAAGGGGCAAAATCCCAATGAGCAGTTCTTC. Together with reference TRBV7-6 and TRBJ2-1, the CDR3 gives the full variable domain: GAGVSQSPRYKVTKRGQDVALRCDPISGHVSLYWYRQALGQGPEFLTYFNYEAQQDKSGLPNDRFSAERPEGSISTLTIQRTEQRDSAMYRCASSLERRYKGQNPNEQFFGPGTRLTVL.

CDR3 nucleotides: TGTGCCAGCAGCTTGAAGAACAGGGGGCCGGCTGACATTCAGTACTTC. It specifies CASSLKNRGPADIQYF. This chain links TRBV5-8 with TRBJ2-4, with TRBD1 matching over 9 bases. In germline, CDR1 is SGHTS, CDR2 YDEGEE. CDR3 length: 16 residues. Trimming removed 1 base from V and 8 bases from J; junction bases left unmatched: 10. Based on the CDR3 plus reference TRBV5-8 and TRBJ2-4, the full variable domain is EAGVTQSPTHLIKTRGQQATLRCSPISGHTSVYWYQQALGLGLQFLLWYDEGEERNRGNFPPRFSGRQFPNYSSELNVNALELEDSALYLCASSLKNRGPADIQYFGAGTRLSVL.

This clone was seen a handful of times. Here the CDR3 DNA reads TGTGCCAGCACAGGGGCCGGCAGGGATCCCTATGGCTACACCTTC. Its protein product is CASTGAGRDPYGYTF. The chain is built from TRBV5-4 and TRBJ1-2, with D maybe TRBD1 (6 bases). The V gene's germline CDR1 is SGHNT and CDR2 YYREEE (reference sequence). The CDR3 sequence is 15 residues long. V lost 6 bases, J lost 4 bases, and 19 bases lay in between.

The rearrangement links TRBV7-9 to TRBJ1-1; the match to TRBD1 covers 8 bases. With 5 bases clipped from V and 4 bases from J, the junction kept 6 bases outside the gene matches. The CDR3 has 14 residues. Germline values: CDR1 SEHNR, CDR2 FQNEAQ (reference sequence). CDR3 coding DNA: TGTGCCAGCAGCGGGGCTACAGGGGGCACTGAAGCTTTCTTT. Its protein product is CASSGATGGTEAFF.

This clone turned up a few times. The chain carries TRBV7-9 and TRBJ2-3; 10 bases map to TRBD1. The V gene end was trimmed by 3 bases and the J gene end by 4 bases; junction bases not matched to a gene: 7. This CDR3 is built from 16 residues. Per the germline V gene, CDR1 is SEHNR and CDR2 is FQNEAQ (reference sequence). In DNA, the CDR3 is TGTGCCAGCAGCTTCGACAGGGGGCTGGTTTCAGATACGCAGTATTTT. Amino acid sequence: CASSFDRGLVSDTQYF.

This clone was observed a single time. The chain recombines TRBV6-5 with TRBJ1-1, with no clear D. The germline V and J ends were trimmed by 5 bases and 7 bases, with 8 bases remaining between them. This CDR3 is built from 11 residues. Germline loops: CDR1 MNHEY, CDR2 SVGAGI. This CDR3 reads CASSLGDEAFF. In nucleotides, the CDR3 is TGTGCCAGCAGTCTCGGGGATGAAGCTTTCTTT.

This clone was observed once. The rearrangement joins TRBV9 to TRBJ1-1; 10 bases align to TRBD1. V shed 0 bases, J shed 10 bases, and the junction held 3 bases outside the gene matches. Germline-derived CDR1 and CDR2 are SGDLS and YYNGEE. The CDR3 spans 13 residues. CDR3: CASSVGDRGAAFF. CDR3 DNA: TGTGCCAGCAGCGTAGGGGACAGGGGTGCAGCTTTCTTT.

The V gene is TRBV6-5, the J gene TRBJ2-7; the D is unclear. CDR1 is MNHEY and CDR2 is SVGAGI in the germline V gene. V lost 6 bases, J lost 4 bases, and 13 bases lay in between. The CDR3 covers 13 residues. The CDR3 nucleotides read TGTGCCAGCAGGAACGCGGCCCCATACGAGCAGTACTTC. This gives the protein CASRNAAPYEQYF.

The chain has TRBV6-5 and TRBJ1-4; D remains unclear. The V end was cut by 2 bases, the J end by 8 bases, with 12 bases between. CDR1 is MNHEY and CDR2 is SVGAGI in the germline V gene. This CDR3 contains 14 residues. The CDR3, as DNA: TGTGCCAGCAGTTACAGCCGGGGAGGGGAAAAACTGTTTTTT. Protein: CASSYSRGGEKLFF.

The CDR3 nucleotides are TGCGCCACTTCCCGCAGGGGAGAAACTGAAGCTTTCTTT. It is translated as CATSRRGETEAFF. The chain carries TRBV10-1 and TRBJ1-1; D might be TRBD1 (6 bases). Trimming took off 10 bases at V and 5 bases at J, with 17 bases between the two ends. The CDR3 consists of 13 residues. Germline V CDR1 and CDR2: WNHNN, SYGVQD (reference sequence).

This clone was seen once. V is TRBV11-2 and J is TRBJ1-1; TRBD1 matches 8 bases. The J segment lost 1 base and the V segment lost 5 bases, leaving 6 bases of the junction unmatched. The CDR3 is 15 residues long. Germline V gene data show CDR1 as SGHAT and CDR2 as FQNNGV. This chain's CDR3 is CASSPRTGRNTEAFF. DNA for the CDR3: TGTGCCAGCAGCCCCCGGACAGGGAGGAACACTGAAGCTTTCTTT. The variable domain in full, with the rest retrieved from reference TRBV11-2 and TRBJ1-1, is EAGVAQSPRYKIIEKRQSVAFWCNPISGHATLYWYQQILGQGPKLLIQFQNNGVVDDSQLPKDRFSAERLKGVDSTLKIQPAKLEDSAVYLCASSPRTGRNTEAFFGQGTRLTVV.

This clone has just one count. The V and J genes are TRBV7-8 and TRBJ2-7, with 15 nucleotides matching TRBD2. CDR3 length equals 18 residues. V dropped 5 bases and J dropped 1; count of bases not matched to a gene: 9. Germline CDR1 is SGHVS and CDR2 is FQNEAQ. Written as DNA, the CDR3 is TGTGCCAGCAGCACCCGGAGCGGACTAGCGGGGGGGTCCTACGAGCAGTACTTC. It encodes CASSTRSGLAGGSYEQYF.

As to this clone: An end of the junction differs from the germline gene, which may be a read error. The chain has TRBV7-9 and TRBJ2-5; 8 positions agree with TRBD2. CDR1 is SEHNR and CDR2 is FQNEAQ in the germline V gene (reference sequence). There are 16 residues in the CDR3. The CDR3 DNA follows: TGTTCCAGCAGCTTAGGGCCCGGGGGGGTACAAGAGACCCAGTACTTC. It is translated as CSSSLGPGGVQETQYF.

V usage is TRBV6-1 and J usage is TRBJ2-3; D perhaps matches TRBD1 (6 bases). The CDR3 consists of 13 residues. CDR1 and CDR2 (germline): MNHNS, SASEGT. V was shortened by 6 bases and J by 10 bases, with 17 bases between the two germline ends. CDR3 coding DNA: TGTGCCAGCAGAACAGGGAGAGGGGCGGCGCAGTATTTT. Residues: CASRTGRGAAQYF.

The J gene is TRBJ2-1, the V gene TRBV4-1; TRBD2 matches at 13 bases. V dropped 0 bases and J dropped 10; count of bases not matched to a gene: 6. This CDR3 is built from 16 residues. CDR1 is MGHRA and CDR2 is YSYEKL in the germline V gene. The CDR3 DNA reads as TGCGCCAGCAGCCAAGAAGGACTAGCGGGAGTTCTCGAGCAGTTCTTC. Translated, it gives CASSQEGLAGVLEQFF.